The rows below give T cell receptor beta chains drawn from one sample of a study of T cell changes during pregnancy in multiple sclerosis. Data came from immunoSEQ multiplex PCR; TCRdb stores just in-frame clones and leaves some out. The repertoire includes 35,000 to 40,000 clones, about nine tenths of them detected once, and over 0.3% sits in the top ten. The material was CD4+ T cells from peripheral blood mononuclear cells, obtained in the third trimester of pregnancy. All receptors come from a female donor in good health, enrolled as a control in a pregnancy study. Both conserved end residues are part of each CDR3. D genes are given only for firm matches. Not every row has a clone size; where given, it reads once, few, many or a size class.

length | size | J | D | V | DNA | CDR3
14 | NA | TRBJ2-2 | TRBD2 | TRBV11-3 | TGTGCCAGCAGCCTGGGAGGGCGAGCCGGGGAGCTGTTTTTT | CASSLGGRAGELFF
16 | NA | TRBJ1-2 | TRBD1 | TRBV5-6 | TGTGCCAGCAGCTCGGGACAGCTAGTTATTAACTATGGCTACACCTTC | CASSSGQLVINYGYTF
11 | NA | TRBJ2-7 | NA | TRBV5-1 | TGCGCCAGCAGCTTCGGGGTCGAGCAGTACTTC | CASSFGVEQYF
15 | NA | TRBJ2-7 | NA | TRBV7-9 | TGTGCCAGCAGCTTAGCGGCAGGGGTAACCTACGAGCAGTACTTC | CASSLAAGVTYEQYF
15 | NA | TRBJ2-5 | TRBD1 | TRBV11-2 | TGTGCCAGCAGCTTAAAGCCAGGGGGCTTTGAGACCCAGTACTTC | CASSLKPGGFETQYF
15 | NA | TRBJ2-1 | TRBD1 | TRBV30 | TGTGCCTGGATACCCGGGACAGGGACCTACAATGAGCAGTTCTTC | CAWIPGTGTYNEQFF
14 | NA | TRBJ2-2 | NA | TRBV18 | TGTGCCAGCTCACTTGGACAGATCACCGGGGAGCTGTTTTTT | CASSLGQITGELFF
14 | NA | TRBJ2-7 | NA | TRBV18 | TGTGCCAGCTCACCATGGGCGGGATCCTACGAGCAGTACTTC | CASSPWAGSYEQYF
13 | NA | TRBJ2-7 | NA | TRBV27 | TGTGCCAGCAGTTCGACAGTGAGCTACGAGCAGTACTTC | CASSSTVSYEQYF
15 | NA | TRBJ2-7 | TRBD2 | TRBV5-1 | TGCGCCAGCAGCCCCACTACTAGCGGGATGGAAGAGCAGTACTTC | CASSPTTSGMEEQYF
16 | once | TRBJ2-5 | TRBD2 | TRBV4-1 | TGCGCCAGCAGCCCCGGGACTAGCGGGGGGCGGGGGACCCAGTACTTC | CASSPGTSGGRGTQYF
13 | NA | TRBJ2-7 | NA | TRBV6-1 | TGTGCCAGCAGTGAAAGGGGGTACTACGAGCAGTACTTC | CASSERGYYEQYF
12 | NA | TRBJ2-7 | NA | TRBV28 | TGTGCCAGCAGTCCTATTACCTACGAGCAGTACTTC | CASSPITYEQYF
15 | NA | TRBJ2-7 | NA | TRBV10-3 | TGTGCCATCAGTGAGGACAGGTCCCGGTCCCACGAGCAGTACTTC | CAISEDRSRSHEQYF
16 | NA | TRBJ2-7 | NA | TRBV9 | TGTGCCAGCAGCCCCTTGGGCGGAGGGATTACCTACGAGCAGTACTTC | CASSPLGGGITYEQYF
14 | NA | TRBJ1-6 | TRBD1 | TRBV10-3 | TGTGCCATCGCAGGGGGCCATAATAATTCACCCCTCCACTTT | CAIAGGHNNSPLHF
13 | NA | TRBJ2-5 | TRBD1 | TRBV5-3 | TGTGCCAGAAGCCAAGGACAGGGAGAGACCCAGTACTTC | CARSQGQGETQYF
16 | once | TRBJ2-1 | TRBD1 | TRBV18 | TGTGCCAGCTCACCACCGAAAGCAGGGGGCTTTAATGAGCAGTTCTTC | CASSPPKAGGFNEQFF
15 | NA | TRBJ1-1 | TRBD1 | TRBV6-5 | TGTGCCAGCAGTCTACAGGGGGTCTTGGGCACTGAAGCTTTCTTT | CASSLQGVLGTEAFF
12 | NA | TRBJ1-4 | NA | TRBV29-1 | TGCAGCGTCTCAGGGTTCGGGGAAAAACTGTTTTTT | CSVSGFGEKLFF
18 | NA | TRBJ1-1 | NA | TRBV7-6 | TGTGCCAGCAGCTCCTGGGGGGATCCGCGGTCGTGGAACGCTGAAGCTTTCTTT | CASSSWGDPRSWNAEAFF
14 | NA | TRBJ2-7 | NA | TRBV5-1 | TGCGCCAGCAGCTCAGGGGACGGGACCTACGAGCAGTACTTC | CASSSGDGTYEQYF
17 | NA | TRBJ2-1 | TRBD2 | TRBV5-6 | TGTGCCAGCACCAAACGAATGGGACTAGCGGATTACAATGAGCAGTTCTTC | CASTKRMGLADYNEQFF
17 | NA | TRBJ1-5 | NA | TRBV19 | TGTGCCAGTAGTGCGGCAGGGAGGTGGGTAAGCAATCAGCCCCAGCATTTT | CASSAAGRWVSNQPQHF
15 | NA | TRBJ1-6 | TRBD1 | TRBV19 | TGTGCCAGTAGACTAGACAGGGCTTCTAATTCACCCCTCCACTTT | CASRLDRASNSPLHF
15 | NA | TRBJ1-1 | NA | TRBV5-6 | TGTGCCAGCGCTGCACTACTAGGGCTGAACACTGAAGCTTTCTTT | CASAALLGLNTEAFF
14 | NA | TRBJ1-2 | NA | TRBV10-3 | TGTGCCATCAGTGAGTCTTTACGGGGGTCCGGCTACACCTTC | CAISESLRGSGYTF
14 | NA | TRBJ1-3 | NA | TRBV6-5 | TGTGCCAGCAGTTACTCGGACACTGGAAACACCATATATTTT | CASSYSDTGNTIYF
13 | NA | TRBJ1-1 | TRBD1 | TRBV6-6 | TGTGCCAGCAGAGAGGGGGCGCTCACTGAAGCTTTCTTT | CASREGALTEAFF
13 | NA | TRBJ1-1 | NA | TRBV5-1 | TGCGCCAGCAGCTTGTCGGTGGACACTGAAGCTTTCTTT | CASSLSVDTEAFF
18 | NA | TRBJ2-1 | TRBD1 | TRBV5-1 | TGCGCCAGCAGATATGGAACAGGGGGAATAACCTCCTACAATGAGCAGTTCTTC | CASRYGTGGITSYNEQFF
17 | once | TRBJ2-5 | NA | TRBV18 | TGTGCCAGCTCACCGGGGCTTTTCGGAGCTTCAAAGGAGACCCAGTACTTC | CASSPGLFGASKETQYF
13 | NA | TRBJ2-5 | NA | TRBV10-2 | TGCGCCAGCAGTAAGGGGGGGCGGGAGACCCAGTACTTC | CASSKGGRETQYF
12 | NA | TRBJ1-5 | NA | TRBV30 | TGTGCCTGGAGTGCCTTCAATCAGCCCCAGCATTTT | CAWSAFNQPQHF
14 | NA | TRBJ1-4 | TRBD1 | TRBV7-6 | TGTGCCAGCAGCCAGGGACAGCTGGGCGAAAAACTGTTTTTT | CASSQGQLGEKLFF
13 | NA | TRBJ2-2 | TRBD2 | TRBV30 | TGTGCCTGGACCCTAGCGGGGAAAGGGGAGCTGTTTTTT | CAWTLAGKGELFF
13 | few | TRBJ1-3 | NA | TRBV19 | TGTGCCAGTAGTACCCCGGAGTACAACACCATATATTTT | CASSTPEYNTIYF
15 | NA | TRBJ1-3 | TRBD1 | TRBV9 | TGTGCCAGCAGCGTAGAACAGGGGACTGGAAACACCATATATTTT | CASSVEQGTGNTIYF
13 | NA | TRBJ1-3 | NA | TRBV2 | TGTGCCAGCAGGCGAGATATTGGAAACACCATATATTTT | CASRRDIGNTIYF
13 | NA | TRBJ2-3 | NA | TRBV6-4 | TGTGCCAGCAGTGACTCTTCATGGGGGGTCCAATATTTT | CASSDSSWGVQYF
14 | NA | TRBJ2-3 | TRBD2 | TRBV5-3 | TGTGCTATGGCGTGGGGGGGTAAGAGAGATACGCAGTATTTT | CAMAWGGKRDTQYF
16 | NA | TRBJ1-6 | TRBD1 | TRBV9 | TGTGCCAGCAGCATTAAAAGGGGGCAGGGCGCATCACCCCTCCACTTT | CASSIKRGQGASPLHF
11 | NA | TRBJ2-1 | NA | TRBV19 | TGTGCCAGCAGGAAGTACAATGAGCAGTTCTTC | CASRKYNEQFF
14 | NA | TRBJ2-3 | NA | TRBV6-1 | TGTGCCAGCAGTGCGACAGGGAGGACAGATACGCAGTATTTT | CASSATGRTDTQYF
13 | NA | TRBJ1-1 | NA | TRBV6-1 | TGTGCCAGCAGCCTCGACAGGTTAGGTGAAGCTTTCTTT | CASSLDRLGEAFF
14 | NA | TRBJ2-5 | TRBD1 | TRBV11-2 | TGTGCCAGCAGCTACCAACCCGGGACAGGGACCCAGTACTTC | CASSYQPGTGTQYF
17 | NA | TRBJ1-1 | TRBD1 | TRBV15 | TGTGCCACCAGCACCCGACAGGGGGCGCGAGGAGTGGCTGAAGCTTTCTTT | CATSTRQGARGVAEAFF
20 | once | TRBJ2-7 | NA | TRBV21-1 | TGTGCCAGCAGCCAAAATGGACGGGACAGGGCGGCCTTCGTAACCTACGAGCAGTACTTC | CASSQNGRDRAAFVTYEQYF
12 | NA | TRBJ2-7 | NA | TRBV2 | TGTGCCAGCAAAAGGGGGGGCGACGAGCAGTACTTC | CASKRGGDEQYF
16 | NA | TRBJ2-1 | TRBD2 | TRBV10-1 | TGCGCCAGCAGCCCTTCGGGACTAGCGGGGGGGCCTGAGCAGTTCTTC | CASSPSGLAGGPEQFF
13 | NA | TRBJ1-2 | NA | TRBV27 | TGTGCCAGCAGCCCCATGGGCCTATGGGGCTACACCTTC | CASSPMGLWGYTF
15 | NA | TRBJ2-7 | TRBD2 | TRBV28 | TGTGCCAGCAGTTTATCTGGCGGGAGTGATTACGAGCAGTACTTC | CASSLSGGSDYEQYF
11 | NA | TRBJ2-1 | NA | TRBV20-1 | TGCAGTGCACCTCACGGGGATGAGCAGTTCTTC | CSAPHGDEQFF
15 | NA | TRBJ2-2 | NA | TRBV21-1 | TGTGCCAGCAGCAAAGTGGGCCAGACCACCGGGGAGCTGTTTTTT | CASSKVGQTTGELFF